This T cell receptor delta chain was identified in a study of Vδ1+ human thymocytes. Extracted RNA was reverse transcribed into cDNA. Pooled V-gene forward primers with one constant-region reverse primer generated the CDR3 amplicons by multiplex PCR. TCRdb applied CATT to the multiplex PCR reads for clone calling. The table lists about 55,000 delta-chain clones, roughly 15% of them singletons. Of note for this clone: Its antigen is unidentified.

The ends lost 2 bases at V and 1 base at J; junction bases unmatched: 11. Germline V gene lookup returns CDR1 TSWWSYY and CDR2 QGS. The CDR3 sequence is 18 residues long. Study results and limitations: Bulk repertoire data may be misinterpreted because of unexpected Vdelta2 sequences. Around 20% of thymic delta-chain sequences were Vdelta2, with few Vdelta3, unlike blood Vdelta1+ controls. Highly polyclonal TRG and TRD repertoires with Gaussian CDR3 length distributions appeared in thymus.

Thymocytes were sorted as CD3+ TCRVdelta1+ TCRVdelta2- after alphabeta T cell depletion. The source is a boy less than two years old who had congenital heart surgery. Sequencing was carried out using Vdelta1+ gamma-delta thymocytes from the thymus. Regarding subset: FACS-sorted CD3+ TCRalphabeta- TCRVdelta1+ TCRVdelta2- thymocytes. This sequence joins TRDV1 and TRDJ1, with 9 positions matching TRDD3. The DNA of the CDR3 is TGTGCTCTTGGGGAATACGAAGGCTGGGGGATTTCCACCGATAAACTCATCTTT. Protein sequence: CALGEYEGWGISTDKLIF.